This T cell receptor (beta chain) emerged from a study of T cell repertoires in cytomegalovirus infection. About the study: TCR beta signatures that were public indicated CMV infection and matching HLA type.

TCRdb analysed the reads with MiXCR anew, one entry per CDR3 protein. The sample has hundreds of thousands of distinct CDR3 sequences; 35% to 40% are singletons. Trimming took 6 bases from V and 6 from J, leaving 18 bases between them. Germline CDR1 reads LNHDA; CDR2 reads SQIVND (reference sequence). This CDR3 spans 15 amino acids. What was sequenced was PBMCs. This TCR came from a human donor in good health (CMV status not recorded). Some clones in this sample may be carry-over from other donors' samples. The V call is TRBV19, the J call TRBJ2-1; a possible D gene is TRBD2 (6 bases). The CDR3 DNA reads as TGTGCCAGTAGCCCACTACCCGACGGGGGCAATGAGCAGTTCTTC. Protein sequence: CASSPLPDGGNEQFF.